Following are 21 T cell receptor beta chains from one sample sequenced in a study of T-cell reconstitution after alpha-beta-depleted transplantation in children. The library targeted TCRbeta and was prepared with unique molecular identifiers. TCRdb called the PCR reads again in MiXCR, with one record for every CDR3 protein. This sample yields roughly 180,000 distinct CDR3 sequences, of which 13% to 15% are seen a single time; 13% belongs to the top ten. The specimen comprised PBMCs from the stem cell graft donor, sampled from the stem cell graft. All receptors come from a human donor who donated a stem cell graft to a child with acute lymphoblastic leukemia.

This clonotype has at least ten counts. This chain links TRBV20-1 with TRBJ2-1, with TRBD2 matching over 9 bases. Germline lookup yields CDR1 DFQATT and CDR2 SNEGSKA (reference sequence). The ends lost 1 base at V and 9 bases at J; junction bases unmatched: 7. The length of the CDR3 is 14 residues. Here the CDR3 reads CSARVSLAGIEQFF. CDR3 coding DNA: TGCAGTGCTAGAGTTAGCCTAGCGGGAATTGAGCAGTTCTTC.

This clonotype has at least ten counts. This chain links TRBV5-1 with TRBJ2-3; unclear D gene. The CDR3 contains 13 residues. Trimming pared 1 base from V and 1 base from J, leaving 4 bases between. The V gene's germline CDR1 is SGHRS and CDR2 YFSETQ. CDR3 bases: TGCGCCAGCAGCTTGTTTGGCACAGATACGCAGTATTTT. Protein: CASSLFGTDTQYF.

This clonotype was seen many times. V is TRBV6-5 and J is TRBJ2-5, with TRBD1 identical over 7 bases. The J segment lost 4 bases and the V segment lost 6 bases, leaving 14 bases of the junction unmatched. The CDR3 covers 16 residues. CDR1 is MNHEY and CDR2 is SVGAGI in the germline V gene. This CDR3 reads CASSLLFRQGRETQYF. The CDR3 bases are TGTGCCAGCAGCTTACTCTTCCGACAGGGACGAGAGACCCAGTACTTC.

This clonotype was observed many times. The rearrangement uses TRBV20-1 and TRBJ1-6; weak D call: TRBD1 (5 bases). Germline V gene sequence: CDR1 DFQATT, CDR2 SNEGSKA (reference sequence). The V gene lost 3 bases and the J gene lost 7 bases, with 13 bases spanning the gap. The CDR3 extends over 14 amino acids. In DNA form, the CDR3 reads TGCAGTGCTAGTCGGCGCGACAGCAATTCACCCCTCCACTTT. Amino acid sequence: CSASRRDSNSPLHF.

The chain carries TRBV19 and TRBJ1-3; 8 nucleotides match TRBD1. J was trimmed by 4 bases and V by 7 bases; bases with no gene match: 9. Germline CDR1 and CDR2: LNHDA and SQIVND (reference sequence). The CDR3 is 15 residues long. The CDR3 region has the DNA TGTGCCAGTACCGAGACAGGGGAACAAGGAAACACCATATATTTT. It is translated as CASTETGEQGNTIYF.

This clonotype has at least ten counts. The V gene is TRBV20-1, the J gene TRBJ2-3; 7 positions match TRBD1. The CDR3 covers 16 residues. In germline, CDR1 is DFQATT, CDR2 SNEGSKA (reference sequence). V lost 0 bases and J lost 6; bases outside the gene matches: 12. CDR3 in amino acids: CSARDFRQGLRDTQYF. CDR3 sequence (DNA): TGCAGTGCTAGAGACTTCAGACAGGGTCTAAGGGATACGCAGTATTTT.

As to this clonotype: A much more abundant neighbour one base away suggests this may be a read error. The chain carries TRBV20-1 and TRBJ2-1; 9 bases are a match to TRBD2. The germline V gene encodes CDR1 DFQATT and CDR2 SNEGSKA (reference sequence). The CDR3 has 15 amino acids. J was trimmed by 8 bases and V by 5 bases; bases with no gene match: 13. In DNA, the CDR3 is TGCAGTGCTCCCAGAGGTCGCGGGAGGGCCGATGAGCAGTTCTTC. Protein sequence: CSAPRGRGRADEQFF.

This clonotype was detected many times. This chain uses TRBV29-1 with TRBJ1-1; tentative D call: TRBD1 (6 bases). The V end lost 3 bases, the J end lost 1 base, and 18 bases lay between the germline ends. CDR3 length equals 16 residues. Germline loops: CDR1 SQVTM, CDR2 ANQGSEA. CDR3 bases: TGCAGCGTTGATCTACCGGGGGCGGCTGGGAACACTGAAGCTTTCTTT. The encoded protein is CSVDLPGAAGNTEAFF.

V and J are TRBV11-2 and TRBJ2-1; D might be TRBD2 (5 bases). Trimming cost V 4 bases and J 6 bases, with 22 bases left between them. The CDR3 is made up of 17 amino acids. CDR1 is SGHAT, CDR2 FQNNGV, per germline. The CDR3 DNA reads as TGTGCCAGCAGCTCGCCGGAGTCCCGGACTCCCCTCAATGAGCAGTTCTTC. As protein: CASSSPESRTPLNEQFF.

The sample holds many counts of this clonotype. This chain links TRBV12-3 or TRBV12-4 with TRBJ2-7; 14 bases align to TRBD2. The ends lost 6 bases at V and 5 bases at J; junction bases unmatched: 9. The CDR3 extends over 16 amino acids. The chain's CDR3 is CASSLGTSGRGHEQYF. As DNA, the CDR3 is TGTGCCAGCAGCCTAGGGACTAGCGGGAGAGGCCACGAGCAGTACTTC.

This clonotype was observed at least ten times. CDR3 sequence: CSARKGGNNEQFF. The CDR3 nucleotides are TGCAGTGCTAGAAAGGGCGGGAACAATGAGCAGTTCTTC. V is TRBV20-1 and J is TRBJ2-1, with D tentatively TRBD2 (6 bases). Trimming pared 2 bases from V and 5 bases from J, leaving 10 bases between. The CDR3 totals 13 residues. CDR1 DFQATT and CDR2 SNEGSKA come from the germline V gene (reference sequence).

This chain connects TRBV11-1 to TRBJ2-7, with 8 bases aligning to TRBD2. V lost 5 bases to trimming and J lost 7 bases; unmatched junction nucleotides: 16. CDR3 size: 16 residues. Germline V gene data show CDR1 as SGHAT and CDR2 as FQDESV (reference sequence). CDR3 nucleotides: TGTGCCAGCAGCCTAGGTGTCAGCGGGAGAATGGAGGAGCAGTACTTC. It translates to CASSLGVSGRMEEQYF. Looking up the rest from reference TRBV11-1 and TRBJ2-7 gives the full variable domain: EAEVAQSPRYKITEKSQAVAFWCDPISGHATLYWYRQILGQGPELLVQFQDESVVDDSQLPKDRFSAERLKGVDSTLKIQPAELGDSAMYLCASSLGVSGRMEEQYFGPGTRLTVT.

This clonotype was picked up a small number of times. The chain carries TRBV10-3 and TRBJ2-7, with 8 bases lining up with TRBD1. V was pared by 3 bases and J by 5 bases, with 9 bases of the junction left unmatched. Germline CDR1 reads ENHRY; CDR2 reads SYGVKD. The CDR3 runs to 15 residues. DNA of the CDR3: TGTGCCATCAGTGAAGGATCAGGGGGCATCGACGAGCAGTACTTC. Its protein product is CAISEGSGGIDEQYF.

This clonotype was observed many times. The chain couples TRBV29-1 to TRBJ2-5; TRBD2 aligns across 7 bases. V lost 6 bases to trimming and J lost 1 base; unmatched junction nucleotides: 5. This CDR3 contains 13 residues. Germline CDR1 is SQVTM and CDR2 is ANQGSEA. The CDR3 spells CSVRASGQETQYF. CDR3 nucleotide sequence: TGCAGCGTCCGGGCTAGCGGCCAAGAGACCCAGTACTTC.

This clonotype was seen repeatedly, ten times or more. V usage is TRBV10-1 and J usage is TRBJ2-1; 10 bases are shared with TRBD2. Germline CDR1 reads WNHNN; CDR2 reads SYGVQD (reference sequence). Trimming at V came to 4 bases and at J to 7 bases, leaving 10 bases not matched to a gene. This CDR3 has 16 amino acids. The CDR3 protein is CASSGQREGPKNEQFF. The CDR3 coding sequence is TGCGCCAGCAGTGGTCAGCGGGAGGGCCCTAAGAATGAGCAGTTCTTC.

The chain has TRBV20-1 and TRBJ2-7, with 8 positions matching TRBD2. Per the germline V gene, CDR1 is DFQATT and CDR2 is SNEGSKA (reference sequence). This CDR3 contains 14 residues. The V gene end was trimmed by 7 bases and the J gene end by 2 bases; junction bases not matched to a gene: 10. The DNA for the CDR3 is TGCAGTGTCTCAAAGACTAGCGAGCCCTACGAGCAGTACTTC. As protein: CSVSKTSEPYEQYF.

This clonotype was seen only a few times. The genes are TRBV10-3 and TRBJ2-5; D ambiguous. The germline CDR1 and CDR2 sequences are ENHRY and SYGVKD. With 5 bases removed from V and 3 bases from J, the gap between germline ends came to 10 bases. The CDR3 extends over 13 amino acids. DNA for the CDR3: TGTGCCATCAGTTCCCTACCCGAAGAGACCCAGTACTTC. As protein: CAISSLPEETQYF.

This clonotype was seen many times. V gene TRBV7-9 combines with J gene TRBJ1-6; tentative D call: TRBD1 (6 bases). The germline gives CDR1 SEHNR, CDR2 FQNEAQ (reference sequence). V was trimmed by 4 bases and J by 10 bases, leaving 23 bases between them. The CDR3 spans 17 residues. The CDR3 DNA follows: TGTGCCAGCAGCTCAATCAGTACAGGGCCAGGCAGCTCACCCCTCCACTTT. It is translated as CASSSISTGPGSSPLHF.

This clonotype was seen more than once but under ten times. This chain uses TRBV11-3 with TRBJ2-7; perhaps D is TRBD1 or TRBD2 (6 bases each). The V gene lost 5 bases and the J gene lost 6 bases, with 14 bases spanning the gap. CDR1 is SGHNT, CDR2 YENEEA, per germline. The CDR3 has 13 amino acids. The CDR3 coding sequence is TGTGCCAGCAGCCCGCCGCCGGGGGCCGAGCAGTACTTC. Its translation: CASSPPPGAEQYF.

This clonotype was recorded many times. The CDR3 DNA follows: TGCAGTGCTAGGCGACAGGGCTCGGGGGAGCAGTACTTC. This sequence encodes CSARRQGSGEQYF. V is TRBV20-1 and J is TRBJ2-7, with TRBD1 identical over 7 bases. After removal of 3 bases from V and 7 bases from J, the junction contained 9 bases not matched to a gene. CDR3 size: 13 residues. The germline V gene encodes CDR1 DFQATT and CDR2 SNEGSKA (reference sequence).

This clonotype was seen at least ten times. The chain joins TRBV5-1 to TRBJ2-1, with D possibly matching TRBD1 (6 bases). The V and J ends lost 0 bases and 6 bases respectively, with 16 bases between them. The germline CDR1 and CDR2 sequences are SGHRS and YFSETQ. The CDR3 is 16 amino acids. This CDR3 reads CASSLVGPGEFNEQFF. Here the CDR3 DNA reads TGCGCCAGCAGCTTGGTAGGTCCAGGGGAATTCAATGAGCAGTTCTTC.